This T cell receptor beta chain derives from a study of T-cell reconstitution after alpha-beta-depleted transplantation in children. TCRbeta library preparation incorporated unique molecular identifiers. TCRdb independently ran MiXCR on the PCR reads; one entry per CDR3 protein. There are 150,000 to 200,000 distinct CDR3 sequences in the sample; roughly 15% occur only once, and about 12% lies in the top ten. The germline CDR1 and CDR2 sequences are LNHDA and SQIVND (reference sequence). Trimming at V came to 5 bases and at J to 4 bases, leaving 6 bases not matched to a gene. The CDR3 covers 14 residues. This clonotype was counted many times.

The TCR sequence derives from a human donor who donated a stem cell graft to a child with acute lymphoblastic leukemia. This material consisted of PBMCs from the stem cell graft donor, taken from the stem cell graft. V usage is TRBV19 and J usage is TRBJ1-1; TRBD1 matches at 8 bases. The CDR3 coding sequence is TGTGCCAGTAGTCAGACAGGGGCGCCCACTGAAGCTTTCTTT. It codes for CASSQTGAPTEAFF.